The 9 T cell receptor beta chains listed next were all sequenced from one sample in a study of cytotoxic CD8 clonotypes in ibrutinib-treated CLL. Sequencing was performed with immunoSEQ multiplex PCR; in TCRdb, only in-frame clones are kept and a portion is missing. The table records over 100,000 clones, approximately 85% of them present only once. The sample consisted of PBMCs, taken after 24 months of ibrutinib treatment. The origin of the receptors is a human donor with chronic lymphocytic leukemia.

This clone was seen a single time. The CDR3 DNA reads TGCGCCAGCAGCCCCAACGTGCAAGAGACCCAGTACTTC. Encoded protein: CASSPNVQETQYF. The chain uses TRBV4-1 and TRBJ2-5; D is unclear. Trimming removed 4 bases from V and 2 bases from J, with 8 bases in between. Germline V gene lookup returns CDR1 MGHRA and CDR2 YSYEKL. This CDR3 is built from 13 residues.

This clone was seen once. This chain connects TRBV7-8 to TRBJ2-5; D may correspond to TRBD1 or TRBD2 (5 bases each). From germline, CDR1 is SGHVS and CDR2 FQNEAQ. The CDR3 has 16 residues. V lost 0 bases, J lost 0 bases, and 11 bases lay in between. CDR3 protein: CASSLAGTTNQETQYF. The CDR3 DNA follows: TGTGCCAGCAGCTTAGCCGGGACCACGAACCAAGAGACCCAGTACTTC.

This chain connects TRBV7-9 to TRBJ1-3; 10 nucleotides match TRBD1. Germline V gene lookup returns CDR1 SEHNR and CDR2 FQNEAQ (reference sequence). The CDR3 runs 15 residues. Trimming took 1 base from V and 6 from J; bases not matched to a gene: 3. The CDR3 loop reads CASSLEGTGVNTIYF. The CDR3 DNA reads TGTGCCAGCAGCTTAGAAGGGACAGGGGTAAACACCATATATTTT. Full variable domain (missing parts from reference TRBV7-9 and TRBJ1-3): DTGVSQNPRHKITKRGQNVTFRCDPISEHNRLYWYRQTLGQGPEFLTYFQNEAQLEKSRLLSDRFSAERPKGSFSTLEIQRTEQGDSAMYLCASSLEGTGVNTIYFGEGSWLTVV.

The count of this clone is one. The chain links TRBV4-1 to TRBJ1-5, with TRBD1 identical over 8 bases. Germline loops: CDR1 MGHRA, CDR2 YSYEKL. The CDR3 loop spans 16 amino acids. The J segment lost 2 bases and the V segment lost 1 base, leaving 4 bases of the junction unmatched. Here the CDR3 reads CASSQVGGQGNQPQHF. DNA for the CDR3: TGCGCCAGCAGCCAAGTAGGGGGACAGGGCAATCAGCCCCAGCATTTT.

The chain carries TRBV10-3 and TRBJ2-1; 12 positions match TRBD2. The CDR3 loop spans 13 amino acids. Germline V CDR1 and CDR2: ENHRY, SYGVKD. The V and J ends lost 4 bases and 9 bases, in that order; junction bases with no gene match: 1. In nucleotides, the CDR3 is TGTGCCATCAGTGGACTAGCGGGAGCTGAGCAGTTCTTC. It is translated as CAISGLAGAEQFF.

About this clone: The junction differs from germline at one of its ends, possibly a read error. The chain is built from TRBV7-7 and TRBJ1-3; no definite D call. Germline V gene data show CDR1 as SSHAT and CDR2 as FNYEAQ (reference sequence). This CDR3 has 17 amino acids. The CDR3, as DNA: TGTGCTAGCAGCTTAGCGTATCAGGCGAGCTCTGGAAACACCATATATTTT. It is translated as CASSLAYQASSGNTIYF.

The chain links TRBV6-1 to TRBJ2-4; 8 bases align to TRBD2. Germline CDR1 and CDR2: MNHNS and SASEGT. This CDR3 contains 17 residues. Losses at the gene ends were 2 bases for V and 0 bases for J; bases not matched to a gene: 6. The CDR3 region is CASSERTAGEAKNIQYF. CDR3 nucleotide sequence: TGTGCCAGCAGTGAAAGAACAGCGGGGGAAGCCAAAAACATTCAGTACTTC.

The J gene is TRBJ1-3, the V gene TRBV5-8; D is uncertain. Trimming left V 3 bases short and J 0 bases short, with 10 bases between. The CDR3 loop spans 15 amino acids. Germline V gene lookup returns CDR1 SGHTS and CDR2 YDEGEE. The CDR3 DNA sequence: TGTGCCAGCAGCTCGGGAGCGATCTCTGGAAACACCATATATTTT. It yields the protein CASSSGAISGNTIYF.

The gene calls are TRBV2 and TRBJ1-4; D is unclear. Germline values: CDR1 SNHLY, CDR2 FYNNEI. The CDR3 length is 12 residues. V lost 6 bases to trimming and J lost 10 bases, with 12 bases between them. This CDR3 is CASRFEGPKLFF. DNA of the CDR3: TGTGCCAGCAGATTCGAAGGTCCAAAACTGTTTTTT.